Each of the 13 T cell receptor beta chains below was sequenced from the same sample in a study of blood T cell repertoires in COVID-19. Measured with immunoSEQ multiplex PCR; TCRdb has only the in-frame clones, and not every one. The repertoire holds 250,000 to 350,000 clones, about 82% seen once, with around 1.5% in the top ten. Sequences were obtained from peripheral blood. The receptors here all came from a woman in her forties or fifties with acute or convalescent COVID-19.

The gene calls are TRBV6-5 and TRBJ1-5; D not resolved. Germline V gives CDR1 MNHEY, CDR2 SVGAGI. The CDR3 extends over 13 amino acids. V was cut by 5 bases and J by 4 bases, with 9 bases left in between. CDR3 nucleotides: TGTGCCAGCAGTCCAAGAGAGAATCAGCCCCAGCATTTT. It codes for CASSPRENQPQHF.

The V and J genes are TRBV5-1 and TRBJ1-2; tentative D call: TRBD1 (6 bases). CDR1 SGHRS and CDR2 YFSETQ come from the germline V gene. V was pared by 3 bases and J by 6 bases, with 21 bases between. The CDR3 contains 16 residues. The CDR3 DNA follows: TGCGCCAGCAGCTCCTCCGGACAGAACTCTCAGAATGGCTACACCTTC. This codes for CASSSSGQNSQNGYTF.

The chain joins TRBV4-1 to TRBJ2-7; 9 bases line up with TRBD1. In germline, CDR1 is MGHRA, CDR2 YSYEKL. J lost 4 bases, V lost 2 bases, and 3 bases had no gene match. This CDR3 comprises 14 residues. The CDR3 bases are TGCGCCAGCAGCCAAAGGACAGGGGCGTACGAGCAGTACTTC. As protein: CASSQRTGAYEQYF.

The CDR3 DNA reads as TGTGCCTGGAGTCCGTGGAGTTCTGGAAACACCATATATTTT. Translation gives CAWSPWSSGNTIYF. The V gene is TRBV30, the J gene TRBJ1-3; D unresolved. Trimming left V 2 bases short and J 1 base short, with 9 bases between. CDR1 is GTSNPN, CDR2 SVGIG, per germline (reference sequence). This CDR3 contains 14 residues.

This rearrangement joins TRBV7-9 to TRBJ2-2; TRBD2 matches at 8 bases. The CDR3 spans 16 residues. V gave up 5 bases and J gave up 5 bases; unmatched junction bases: 10. Germline V lookup: CDR1 SEHNR, CDR2 FQNEAQ (reference sequence). CDR3 residues: CASSDPTSDLTGELFF. CDR3 coding DNA: TGTGCCAGCAGCGACCCGACTAGCGATCTGACCGGGGAGCTGTTTTTT.

The chain couples TRBV27 to TRBJ1-1, with a weak D call TRBD1 (6 bases). CDR3 length: 15 residues. Germline-derived CDR1 and CDR2 are MNHEY and SMNVEV (reference sequence). V was trimmed by 2 bases and J by 7 bases, leaving 17 bases between them. Here the CDR3 reads CASSLLNRVASEAFF. CDR3 sequence (DNA): TGTGCCAGCAGTTTACTAAACAGGGTTGCGAGTGAAGCTTTCTTT.

V and J are TRBV11-2 and TRBJ2-1; D remains ambiguous. V was trimmed by 1 base and J by 3 bases, leaving 10 bases between them. The CDR3 has 15 residues. Germline V gene data show CDR1 as SGHAT and CDR2 as FQNNGV. The CDR3 sequence: CASSLGAGNYNEQFF. CDR3 DNA: TGTGCCAGCAGCTTAGGGGCAGGAAACTACAATGAGCAGTTCTTC.

The rearrangement uses TRBV5-1 and TRBJ1-6; D remains unclear. CDR3 size: 15 residues. CDR1 is SGHRS, CDR2 YFSETQ, per germline. The V end lost 0 bases, the J end lost 7 bases, and 11 bases lay between the germline ends. The CDR3 DNA follows: TGCGCCAGCAGCTTGGTTGGAGGGAAAAATTCACCCCTCCACTTT. Translation gives CASSLVGGKNSPLHF.

CDR3: CASSLVQSSYNEQFF. The CDR3 coding sequence is TGTGCCAGCAGCTTGGTACAGAGCTCCTACAATGAGCAGTTCTTC. The J gene is TRBJ2-1, the V gene TRBV5-4; the D is unclear. Deletions cut 0 bases from V and 0 bases from J, with 7 bases between. CDR1 SGHNT and CDR2 YYREEE come from the germline V gene (reference sequence). The CDR3 loop spans 15 amino acids.

The V call is TRBV7-9, the J call TRBJ1-2; D is uncertain. CDR3 size: 16 residues. Trimming left V 0 bases short and J 5 bases short, with 16 bases between. Germline V gene lookup returns CDR1 SEHNR and CDR2 FQNEAQ (reference sequence). CDR3 in amino acids: CASSLAREDLVYGYTF. The CDR3 nucleotides read TGTGCCAGCAGCTTAGCGCGGGAGGATTTGGTTTATGGCTACACCTTC.

The V gene is TRBV6-4, the J gene TRBJ2-3, with a weak D call TRBD1 (5 bases). V was shortened by 3 bases and J by 4 bases, with 8 bases between the two germline ends. The CDR3 is made up of 13 amino acids. Looked up from germline, CDR1 is MRHNA and CDR2 is SNTAGT. The CDR3 protein is CASSEGVADTQYF. In DNA, the CDR3 is TGTGCCAGCAGTGAAGGGGTTGCAGATACGCAGTATTTT.

The chain links TRBV7-2 to TRBJ2-7; 11 positions match TRBD2. CDR1 SGHTA and CDR2 FQGNSA come from the germline V gene. The length of the CDR3 is 15 residues. V trimming: 4 bases; J trimming: 4 bases; junction bases outside the gene matches: 6. Here the CDR3 reads CASSSQLAGEYEQYF. DNA for the CDR3: TGTGCCAGCAGCTCCCAACTAGCGGGAGAATACGAGCAGTACTTC. Full variable domain (remainder filled in from reference TRBV7-2 and TRBJ2-7): GAGVSQSPSNKVTEKGKDVELRCDPISGHTALYWYRQSLGQGLEFLIYFQGNSAPDKSGLPSDRFSAERTGGSVSTLTIQRTQQEDSAVYLCASSSQLAGEYEQYFGPGTRLTVT.

The rearrangement joins TRBV27 to TRBJ2-7, with 14 bases fitting TRBD2. The CDR3 runs to 21 residues. Germline loops: CDR1 MNHEY, CDR2 SMNVEV (reference sequence). With V trimmed by 6 bases and J by 7 bases, 26 bases remained unmatched. The CDR3 DNA reads TGTGCCAGCAGCCCTGATAACGAAGGCAGGGGACTAGCGGGAGAATTGTTTGAGCAGTACTTC. Protein sequence: CASSPDNEGRGLAGELFEQYF.